The 3 T cell receptor beta chains presented below share a single source sample, sequenced in a study of T-cell reconstitution after alpha-beta-depleted transplantation in children. TCRbeta library preparation incorporated unique molecular identifiers. TCRdb reprocessed the PCR reads via MiXCR and lists one record per CDR3 protein. The sample has hundreds of thousands of distinct CDR3 sequences, 15% to 20% seen once. The input for sequencing was PBMCs, mostly from graft donor cells, taken 360 days after TCRalphabeta/CD19-depleted stem cell transplant. Receptor source: a boy under three years old who had a stem cell transplant for Wiskott-Aldrich syndrome, so the T cells may come from the graft donor.

This clonotype was counted at least ten times. V and J are TRBV5-4 and TRBJ2-1, with 12 bases matching TRBD1. The CDR3 totals 16 residues. The ends lost 0 bases at V and 7 bases at J; junction bases unmatched: 5. Per germline, CDR1 SGHNT and CDR2 YYREEE (reference sequence). For the CDR3, the DNA is TGTGCCAGCAGCTTGGCCCGGGGACAGGGGGCTAATGAGCAGTTCTTC. This encodes CASSLARGQGANEQFF.

The chain carries TRBV12-3 or TRBV12-4 and TRBJ2-4; D possibly corresponds to TRBD1 (6 bases). With 5 bases removed from V and 8 bases from J, the gap between germline ends came to 10 bases. This CDR3 is built from 12 residues. CDR3 residues: CASSLQGDIQYF. CDR3 nucleotides: TGTGCCAGCAGTCTACAGGGAGACATTCAGTACTTC.

The chain carries TRBV24-1 and TRBJ2-3; 8 bases line up with TRBD1. Losses at the gene ends were 2 bases for V and 2 bases for J; bases not matched to a gene: 5. The CDR3 is 16 residues long. The germline CDR1 and CDR2 sequences are KGHDR and SFDVKD. DNA for the CDR3: TGTGCCACCAGTGATTGGGGACAGGCCTACACAGATACGCAGTATTTT. Translated: CATSDWGQAYTDTQYF.